The sequence of this T cell receptor beta chain was determined in a study of cytomegalovirus exposure and HLA in healthy donors. Study observations and caveats: A later analysis associated 16,951 TCR beta sequences with HLA alleles at a 0.05 false discovery rate.

Notes on this clone: Its antigen is undetermined.

Trimming cost V 5 bases and J 4 bases, with 12 bases left between them. Germline-derived CDR1 and CDR2 are LNHDA and SQIVND (reference sequence). CDR3 length equals 13 residues. It was with 60 Vbeta and 13 Jbeta primers that the PCR ran. The repertoire was sequenced with immunoSEQ multiplex PCR; TCRdb's copy has only in-frame clones and lacks some. The sample records about 110,000 clones, just over 70% being singletons. Sequencing was performed on PBMCs. The TCR originated in a boy under 18 in good health and CMV-seronegative. The chain employs TRBV19 and TRBJ2-7; tentative D call: TRBD1 (6 bases). The CDR3 is CASSVLQGYEQYF. CDR3 nucleotide sequence: TGTGCCAGTAGTGTACTACAGGGTTACGAGCAGTACTTC.